The rows below give T cell receptor beta chains drawn from one sample of a study of T and B cells in COVID-19 patients. TCRdb re-analysed the multiplex PCR reads in MiXCR, keeping a single row per CDR3 protein. Here the sample spans 20,000 to 30,000 distinct CDR3 sequences, approximately 30% being singletons. Sequences were obtained from blood. These receptors were taken from a human donor who had recovered from COVID-19. Each CDR3 is given with its conserved first and last residue. A D gene is named only where the DNA matches it firmly. Expanded clones get a size class; other rows say once, few or many, or leave the size out.

J gene: TRBJ2-4; V gene: TRBV11-1; clone size: .; D gene: TRBD2; CDR3 DNA: TGTGCCAGCAGTAATCGACTAGCGGGGGAAGCCAAAAACATTCAGTACTTC; CDR3 protein: CASSNRLAGEAKNIQYF
J gene: TRBJ2-7; V gene: TRBV19; clone size: medium-sized; D gene: TRBD2; CDR3 DNA: TGTGCCAGTAGTTGGGGACTAGCGGGAGACTACGAGCAGTACTTC; CDR3 protein: CASSWGLAGDYEQYF
J gene: TRBJ2-3; V gene: TRBV10-3; clone size: few; D gene: TRBD1; CDR3 DNA: TGTGCCATCAGTGGGAACAGGGGGGTCACGGCAGATACGCAGTATTTT; CDR3 protein: CAISGNRGVTADTQYF
J gene: TRBJ2-6; V gene: TRBV10-3; clone size: few; D gene: TRBD1; CDR3 DNA: TGTGCCACCAGGGACAGGGGGACTGGGGCCAACGTCCTGACTTTC; CDR3 protein: CATRDRGTGANVLTF
J gene: TRBJ2-7; V gene: TRBV14; clone size: .; D gene: TRBD1; CDR3 DNA: TGTGCCAGCAGCCATGCCCGGGACAGGGATTTTGCGGAGCAGTACTTC; CDR3 protein: CASSHARDRDFAEQYF
J gene: TRBJ1-1; V gene: TRBV6-5; clone size: .; D gene: TRBD1; CDR3 DNA: TGTGCCAGCGGCGGACAGGGAGGCACTGAAGCTTTCTTT; CDR3 protein: CASGGQGGTEAFF
J gene: TRBJ2-2; V gene: TRBV29-1; clone size: .; D gene: TRBD2; CDR3 DNA: TGCAGCGTTGGGGGACTAGCGAGGTCCGGGGAGCTGTTTTTT; CDR3 protein: CSVGGLARSGELFF
J gene: TRBJ2-1; V gene: TRBV5-4; clone size: .; D gene: .; CDR3 DNA: TGTGCCAGCAGCTTCTCGGGGGCCTACAATGAGCAGTTCTTC; CDR3 protein: CASSFSGAYNEQFF
J gene: TRBJ2-1; V gene: TRBV7-2; clone size: few; D gene: .; CDR3 DNA: TGTGCCAGCAGCTTTGTTCAGGGGCAAATTGGCAATGAGCAGTTCTTC; CDR3 protein: CASSFVQGQIGNEQFF
J gene: TRBJ2-3; V gene: TRBV29-1; clone size: medium-sized; D gene: .; CDR3 DNA: TGCAGCGTTGAAGGACCGGGGCAGCCAGATACGCAGTATTTT; CDR3 protein: CSVEGPGQPDTQYF
J gene: TRBJ2-1; V gene: TRBV15; clone size: few; D gene: TRBD2; CDR3 DNA: TGTGCCACCAGAGGACCAGCGGGAGGGATTTACAATGAGCAGTTCTTC; CDR3 protein: CATRGPAGGIYNEQFF
J gene: TRBJ2-2; V gene: TRBV12-3/TRBV12-4; clone size: .; D gene: .; CDR3 DNA: TGTGTTAGCACCTTGGGAGGGGGTGGCACCGGGGAGCTGTTTTTT; CDR3 protein: CVSTLGGGGTGELFF
J gene: TRBJ2-3; V gene: TRBV6-1; clone size: few; D gene: TRBD2; CDR3 DNA: TGTGCCAGCAGCGCTATGCCCGGGACTAGCGGGGCCCTCACAGATACGCAGTATTTT; CDR3 protein: CASSAMPGTSGALTDTQYF